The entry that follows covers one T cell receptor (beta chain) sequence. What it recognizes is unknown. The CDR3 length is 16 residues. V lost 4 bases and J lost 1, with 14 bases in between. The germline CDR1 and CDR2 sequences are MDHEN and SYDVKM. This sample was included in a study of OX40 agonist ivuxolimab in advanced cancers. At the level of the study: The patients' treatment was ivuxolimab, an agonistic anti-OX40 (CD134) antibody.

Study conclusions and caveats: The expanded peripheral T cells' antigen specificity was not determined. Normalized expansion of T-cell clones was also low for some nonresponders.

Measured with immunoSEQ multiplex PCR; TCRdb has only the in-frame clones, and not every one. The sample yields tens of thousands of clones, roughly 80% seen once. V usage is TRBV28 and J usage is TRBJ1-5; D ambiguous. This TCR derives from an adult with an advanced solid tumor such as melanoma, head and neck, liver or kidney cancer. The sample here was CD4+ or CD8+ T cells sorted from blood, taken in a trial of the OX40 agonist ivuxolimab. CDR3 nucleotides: TGTGCCAGCAGTTGGGTTTTGCGGATAAGCAATCAGCCCCAGCATTTT. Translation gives CASSWVLRISNQPQHF.